The 10 T cell receptor beta chains below were found in one sample sequenced in a study of T cell responses to AZD1222 COVID-19 vaccine. Clones were read by immunoSEQ multiplex PCR, and TCRdb kept only the in-frame ones, dropping some. There are over 100,000 clones in the sample; approximately 91% occur only once, and under 5.5% lies in the top ten. Sequencing used peripheral blood, obtained on day 0 of AZD1222 vaccination. Receptors were obtained from an adult in good health.

V and J are TRBV19 and TRBJ1-5; D uncertain. The CDR3 is 16 residues long. Germline CDR1 is LNHDA and CDR2 is SQIVND (reference sequence). Between the trimmed V and J ends, which lost 2 bases and 7 bases, there was a span of 18 bases. CDR3 in DNA: TGTGCCAGTAGTATAAGGCCCGGCGATCGAGTGCAGCCCCAGCATTTT. Its translation: CASSIRPGDRVQPQHF. The full variable domain, in which reference TRBV19 and TRBJ1-5 provide the parts outside the CDR3, is DGGITQSPKYLFRKEGQNVTLSCEQNLNHDAMYWYRQDPGQGLRLIYYSQIVNDFQKGDIAEGYSVSREKKESFPLTVTSAQKNPTAFYLCASSIRPGDRVQPQHFGDGTRLSIL.

V and J are TRBV9 and TRBJ2-7; the D gene is possibly TRBD2 (6 bases). The CDR3 covers 13 residues. The V and J ends lost 4 bases and 5 bases respectively, with 13 bases between them. In germline, CDR1 is SGDLS, CDR2 YYNGEE. Here the CDR3 reads CASSPSGTDEQYF. The CDR3 DNA is TGTGCCAGCAGCCCCTCAGGGACTGACGAGCAGTACTTC.

J is TRBJ1-5 and V is TRBV18, with 8 bases that match TRBD1. The V gene's germline CDR1 is KGHSH and CDR2 LQKENI. Losses at the gene ends were 5 bases for V and 3 bases for J; bases not matched to a gene: 6. The CDR3 totals 15 residues. The CDR3 is CASSEGQALNQPQHF. The CDR3 region has the DNA TGTGCCAGCTCAGAGGGACAGGCTCTCAATCAGCCCCAGCATTTT. The complete variable domain, with remaining parts taken from reference TRBV18 and TRBJ1-5, reads NAGVMQNPRHLVRRRGQEARLRCSPMKGHSHVYWYRQLPEEGLKFMVYLQKENIIDESGMPKERFSAEFPKEGPSILRIQQVVRGDSAAYFCASSEGQALNQPQHFGDGTRLSIL.

This clone came up once. The chain has TRBV5-5 and TRBJ1-6; 10 bases map to TRBD1. The CDR3 sequence is 14 residues long. Germline V gene data show CDR1 as SGHKS and CDR2 as YYEKEE (reference sequence). V lost 10 bases and J lost 4; bases outside the gene matches: 5. The CDR3 sequence: CACQGQGYNSPLHF. CDR3 sequence (DNA): TGTGCCTGTCAGGGACAGGGGTATAATTCACCCCTCCACTTT.

J is TRBJ1-1 and V is TRBV19; tentative D call: TRBD1 (5 bases). CDR1 is LNHDA and CDR2 is SQIVND in the germline V gene (reference sequence). The CDR3 spans 13 residues. The V and J ends lost 3 bases and 4 bases respectively, with 9 bases between them. The CDR3 is CASSIQGGTEAFF. CDR3 bases: TGTGCCAGTAGTATCCAGGGTGGCACTGAAGCTTTCTTT.

V and J are TRBV27 and TRBJ1-5; D is uncertain. The V and J ends lost 5 bases and 8 bases respectively, with 25 bases between them. Germline V gene lookup returns CDR1 MNHEY and CDR2 SMNVEV (reference sequence). This CDR3 region has 17 residues. The CDR3 here is CASSPAPHTGIVEPQHF. The DNA for the CDR3 is TGTGCCAGCAGTCCCGCCCCGCACACGGGGATAGTTGAGCCCCAGCATTTT.

This clone has more than one count but fewer than ten. This chain connects TRBV5-1 to TRBJ1-2, with a possible D match to TRBD1 (5 bases). Deletions cut 2 bases from V and 8 bases from J, with 13 bases between. The CDR3 sequence is 13 residues long. CDR1 and CDR2 from the germline V gene are SGHRS and YFSETQ. The CDR3 nucleotides are TGCGCCAGCAGCTTCGGAGGGACTCAAGGCTACACCTTC. It translates to CASSFGGTQGYTF. Supplemented by reference TRBV5-1 and TRBJ1-2, the full variable domain reads KAGVTQTPRYLIKTRGQQVTLSCSPISGHRSVSWYQQTPGQGLQFLFEYFSETQRNKGNFPGRFSGRQFSNSRSEMNVSTLELGDSALYLCASSFGGTQGYTFGSGTRLTVV.

This clone showed up just once. V is TRBV19 and J is TRBJ1-4; no definite D call. CDR3 size: 13 residues. Germline V gene data show CDR1 as LNHDA and CDR2 as SQIVND (reference sequence). Trimming pared 0 bases from V and 16 bases from J, leaving 15 bases between. The CDR3 nucleotides are TGTGCCAGTAGTATAGATCTTGTGCGGTTACCGTTTTTT. It specifies CASSIDLVRLPFF. Full variable domain (outside the CDR3, taken from reference TRBV19 and TRBJ1-4): DGGITQSPKYLFRKEGQNVTLSCEQNLNHDAMYWYRQDPGQGLRLIYYSQIVNDFQKGDIAEGYSVSREKKESFPLTVTSAQKNPTAFYLCASSIDLVRLPFFGSGTQLSVL.

The chain links TRBV6-5 to TRBJ2-2, with D perhaps matching TRBD1 or TRBD2 (6 bases each). Per the germline V gene, CDR1 is MNHEY and CDR2 is SVGAGI. The CDR3 has 13 amino acids. The ends were cut back, 5 bases at V and 6 bases at J, with 10 bases in the middle. The CDR3, as DNA: TGTGCCAGCAGTCTGGGGGGCCCCGGGGAGCTGTTTTTT. Translation: CASSLGGPGELFF.

The chain couples TRBV3-1 (or the pseudogene TRBV3-2) to TRBJ1-5; 8 nucleotides match TRBD1. CDR1 LGHDT and CDR2 YNNKEL come from the germline V gene (reference sequence). CDR3 length: 14 residues. The ends lost 4 bases at V and 5 bases at J; junction bases unmatched: 4. CDR3 in DNA: TGTGCCAGCAGCCCAGGGGGCGCCTATCAGCCCCAGCATTTT. As protein: CASSPGGAYQPQHF.